The clone carrying this T cell receptor (beta chain) was seen a few times. Its antigen is unidentified. The sample comes from a study of T-cell memory formation after mild COVID-19. Study-level points and caveats: Memory from before infection featured some responding clones, which suggests cross-reactive memory joined.

One entry per CDR3 protein results from TCRdb running MiXCR on the 5' RACE reads. The table has 250,000 to 300,000 distinct CDR3 sequences, 18% seen once; the top ten hold 23%. This CDR3 spans 14 amino acids. Trimming removed 5 bases from V and 2 bases from J, with 10 bases in between. Looked up from germline, CDR1 is SSHAT and CDR2 is FNYEAQ (reference sequence). This sequence originates from a man aged 18 to 29 who had mild COVID-19 (a few samples of this study predate the infection). Cell type and time point are not known. Sample: PBMCs or a T cell subset sorted from them (not recorded which). The chain has TRBV7-7 and TRBJ2-1; D gene ambiguous. DNA of the CDR3: TGTGCCAGCAGCCCCCTAGGCCCCTACAATGAGCAGTTCTTC. Its protein is CASSPLGPYNEQFF.